The present TCR beta chain was sequenced within a study of T cell repertoires in cytomegalovirus infection. As regards this clonotype: The antigen is unknown.

TCRdb recomputed calls from the reads with MiXCR, one row per CDR3 protein. The data show approximately 56,000 distinct CDR3 sequences, with roughly a fifth seen just once and roughly 77% held by the top ten. The CDR3 spans 15 residues. Trimming removed 1 base from V and 7 bases from J; junction bases left unmatched: 8. Germline V CDR1 and CDR2: DFQATT, SNEGSKA (reference sequence). Material: CD8+ T cells from cultured PBMCs, obtained from culture after CMV antigen stimulation. The genes are TRBV20-1 and TRBJ2-1; 9 bases agree with TRBD2. The sequence came from a human donor in good health (CMV status not recorded). Some clones in this sample may be carry-over from other donors' samples. The CDR3 reads CSARGSSGGPNEQFF. DNA of the CDR3: TGCAGTGCTAGAGGGAGTAGCGGGGGACCAAATGAGCAGTTCTTC.